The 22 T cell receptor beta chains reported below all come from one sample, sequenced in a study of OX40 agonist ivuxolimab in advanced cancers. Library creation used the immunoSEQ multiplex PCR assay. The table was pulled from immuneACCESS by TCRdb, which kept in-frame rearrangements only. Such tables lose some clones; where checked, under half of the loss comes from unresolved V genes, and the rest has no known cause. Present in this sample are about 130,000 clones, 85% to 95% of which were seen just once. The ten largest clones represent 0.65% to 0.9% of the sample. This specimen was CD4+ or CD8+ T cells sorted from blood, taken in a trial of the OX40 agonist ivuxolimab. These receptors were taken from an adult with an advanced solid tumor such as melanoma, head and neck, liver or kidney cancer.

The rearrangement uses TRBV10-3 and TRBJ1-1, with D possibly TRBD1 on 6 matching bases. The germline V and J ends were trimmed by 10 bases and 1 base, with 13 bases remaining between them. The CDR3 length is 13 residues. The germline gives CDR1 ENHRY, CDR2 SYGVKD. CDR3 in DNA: TGTGCCACCCAAGGGGGACCGAACACTGAAGCTTTCTTT. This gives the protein CATQGGPNTEAFF.

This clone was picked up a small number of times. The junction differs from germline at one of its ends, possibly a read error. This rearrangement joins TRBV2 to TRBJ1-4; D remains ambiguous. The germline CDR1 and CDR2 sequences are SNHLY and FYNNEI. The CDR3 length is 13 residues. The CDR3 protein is CASSEQSAQKLFF. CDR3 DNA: TGTGCCAGCAGTGAACAGTCGGCTCAAAAGCTGTTTTTT.

The CDR3 protein is CASSLAGEYGYTF. CDR3 coding DNA: TGTGCCAGCAGCTTGGCGGGGGAGTATGGCTACACCTTC. This chain links TRBV5-5 with TRBJ1-2, with a possible D match to TRBD1 (5 bases). The germline V gene encodes CDR1 SGHKS and CDR2 YYEKEE (reference sequence). Trimming removed 0 bases at V and 5 bases at J, with 8 bases between. The CDR3 is 13 amino acids.

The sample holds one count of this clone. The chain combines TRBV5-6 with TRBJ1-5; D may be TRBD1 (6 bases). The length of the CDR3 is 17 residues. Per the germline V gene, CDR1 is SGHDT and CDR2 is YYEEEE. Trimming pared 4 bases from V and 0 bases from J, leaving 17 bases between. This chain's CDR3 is CASSAKGGRTSNQPQHF. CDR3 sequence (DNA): TGTGCCAGCAGCGCGAAGGGGGGGAGGACTAGCAATCAGCCCCAGCATTTT.

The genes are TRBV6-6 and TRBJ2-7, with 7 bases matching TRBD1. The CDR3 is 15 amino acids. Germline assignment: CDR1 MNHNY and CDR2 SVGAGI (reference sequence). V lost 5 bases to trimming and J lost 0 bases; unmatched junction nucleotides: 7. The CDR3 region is CASSTRPGGSYEQYF. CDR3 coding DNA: TGTGCCAGCAGTACACGCCCAGGGGGCTCCTACGAGCAGTACTTC.

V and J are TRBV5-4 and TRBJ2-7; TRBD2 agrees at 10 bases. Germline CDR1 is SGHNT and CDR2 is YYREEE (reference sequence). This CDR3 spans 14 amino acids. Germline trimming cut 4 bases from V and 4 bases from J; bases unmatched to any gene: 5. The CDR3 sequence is CASSPGLAIYEQYF. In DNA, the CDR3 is TGTGCCAGCAGCCCGGGACTAGCGATATACGAGCAGTACTTC.

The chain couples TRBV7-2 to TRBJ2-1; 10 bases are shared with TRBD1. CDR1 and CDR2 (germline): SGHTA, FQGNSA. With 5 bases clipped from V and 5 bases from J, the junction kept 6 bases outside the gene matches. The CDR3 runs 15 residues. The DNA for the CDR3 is TGTGCCAGCAGCACAACCGGGACAGGGGACAATGAGCAGTTCTTC. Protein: CASSTTGTGDNEQFF.

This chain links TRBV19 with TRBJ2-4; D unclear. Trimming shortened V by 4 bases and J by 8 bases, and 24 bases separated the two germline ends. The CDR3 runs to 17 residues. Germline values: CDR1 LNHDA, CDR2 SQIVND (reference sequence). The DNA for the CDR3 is TGTGCCAGTAGTACGAAATACTCCGCTGTCGTCCGGGACATTCAGTACTTC. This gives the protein CASSTKYSAVVRDIQYF. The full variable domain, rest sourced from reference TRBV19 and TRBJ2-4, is DGGITQSPKYLFRKEGQNVTLSCEQNLNHDAMYWYRQDPGQGLRLIYYSQIVNDFQKGDIAEGYSVSREKKESFPLTVTSAQKNPTAFYLCASSTKYSAVVRDIQYFGAGTRLSVL.

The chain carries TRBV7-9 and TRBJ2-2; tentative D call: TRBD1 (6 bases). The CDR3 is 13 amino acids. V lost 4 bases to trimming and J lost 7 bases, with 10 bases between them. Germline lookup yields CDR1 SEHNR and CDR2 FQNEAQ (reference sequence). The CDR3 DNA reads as TGTGCCAGCAGCTGGGCAGGGGACGGGGAGCTGTTTTTT. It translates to CASSWAGDGELFF.

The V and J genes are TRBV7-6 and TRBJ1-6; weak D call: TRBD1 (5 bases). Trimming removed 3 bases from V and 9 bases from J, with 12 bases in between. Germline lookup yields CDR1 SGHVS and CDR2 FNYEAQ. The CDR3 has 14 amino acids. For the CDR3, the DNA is TGTGCCAGCAGCTTCGCAGGGAAAGGTTCACCCCTCCACTTT. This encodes CASSFAGKGSPLHF.

CDR3 protein: CASSLGSGTDEKLFF. The CDR3, as DNA: TGTGCCAGCAGCTTGGGCTCGGGGACTGATGAAAAACTGTTTTTT. This sequence joins TRBV7-9 and TRBJ1-4; D possibly corresponds to TRBD1 (5 bases). V was pared by 3 bases and J by 6 bases, with 14 bases between. The CDR3 has 15 amino acids. Germline V gives CDR1 SEHNR, CDR2 FQNEAQ (reference sequence).

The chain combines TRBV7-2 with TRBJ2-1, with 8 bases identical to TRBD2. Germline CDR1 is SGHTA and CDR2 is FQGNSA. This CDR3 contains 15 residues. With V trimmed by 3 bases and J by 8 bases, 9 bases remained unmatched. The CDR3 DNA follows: TGTGCCAGCAGCTTCCAGAGCGGGAGCGTCGATGAGCAGTTCTTC. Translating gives CASSFQSGSVDEQFF.

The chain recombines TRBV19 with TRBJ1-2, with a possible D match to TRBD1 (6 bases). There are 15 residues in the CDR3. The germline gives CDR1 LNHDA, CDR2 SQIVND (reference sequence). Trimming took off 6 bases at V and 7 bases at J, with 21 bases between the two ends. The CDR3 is CASRIPGGAWSGYTF. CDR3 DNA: TGTGCCAGTAGAATCCCCGGGGGGGCATGGAGTGGCTACACCTTC.

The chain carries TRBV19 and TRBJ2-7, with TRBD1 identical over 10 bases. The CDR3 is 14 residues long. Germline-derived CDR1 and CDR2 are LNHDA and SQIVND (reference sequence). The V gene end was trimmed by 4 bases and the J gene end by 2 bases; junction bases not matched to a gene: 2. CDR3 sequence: CASSKGQGTYEQYF. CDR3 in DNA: TGTGCCAGTAGTAAGGGACAGGGGACCTACGAGCAGTACTTC.

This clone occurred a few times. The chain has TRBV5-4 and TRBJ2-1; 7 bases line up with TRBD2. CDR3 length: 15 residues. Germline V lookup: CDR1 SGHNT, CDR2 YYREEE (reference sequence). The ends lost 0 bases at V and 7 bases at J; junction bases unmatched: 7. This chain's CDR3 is CASSLGVWEGNEQFF. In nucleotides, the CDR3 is TGTGCCAGCAGCTTGGGTGTTTGGGAGGGAAATGAGCAGTTCTTC.

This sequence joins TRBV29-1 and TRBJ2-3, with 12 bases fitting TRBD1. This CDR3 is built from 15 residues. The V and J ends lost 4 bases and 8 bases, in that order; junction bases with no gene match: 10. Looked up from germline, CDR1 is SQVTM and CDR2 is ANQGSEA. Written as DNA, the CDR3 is TGCAGCGTTGTTGGGACAGGGGGCCGCGGCGGTACGCAGTATTTT. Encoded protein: CSVVGTGGRGGTQYF.

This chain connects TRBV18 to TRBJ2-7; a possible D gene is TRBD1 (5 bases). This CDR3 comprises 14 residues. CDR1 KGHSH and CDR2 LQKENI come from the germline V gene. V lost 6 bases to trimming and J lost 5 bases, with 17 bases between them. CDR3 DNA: TGTGCCAGCTCCCCCGGAAGGGGCAGCGACGAGCAGTACTTC. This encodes CASSPGRGSDEQYF.

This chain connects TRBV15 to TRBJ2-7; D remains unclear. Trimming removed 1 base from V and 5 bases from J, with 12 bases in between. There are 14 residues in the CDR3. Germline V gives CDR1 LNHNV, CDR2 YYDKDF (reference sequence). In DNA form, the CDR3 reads TGTGCCACCAGCAGAGTCACGTCATTGGACGAGCAGTACTTC. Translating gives CATSRVTSLDEQYF.

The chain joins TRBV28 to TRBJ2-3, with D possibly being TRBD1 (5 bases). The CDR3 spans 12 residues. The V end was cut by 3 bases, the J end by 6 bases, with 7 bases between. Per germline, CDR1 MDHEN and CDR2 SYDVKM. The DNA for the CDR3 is TGTGCCAGCAGTTTCAGGGTGGATACGCAGTATTTT. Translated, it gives CASSFRVDTQYF.

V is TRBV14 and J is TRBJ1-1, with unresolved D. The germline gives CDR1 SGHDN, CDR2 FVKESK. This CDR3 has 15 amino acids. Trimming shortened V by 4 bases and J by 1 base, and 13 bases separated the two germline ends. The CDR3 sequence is CASSPPSWGNTEAFF. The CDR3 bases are TGTGCCAGCAGCCCCCCCAGCTGGGGGAACACTGAAGCTTTCTTT. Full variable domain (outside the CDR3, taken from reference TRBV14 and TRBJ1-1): EAGVTQFPSHSVIEKGQTVTLRCDPISGHDNLYWYRRVMGKEIKFLLHFVKESKQDESGMPNNRFLAERTGGTYSTLKVQPAELEDSGVYFCASSPPSWGNTEAFFGQGTRLTVV.

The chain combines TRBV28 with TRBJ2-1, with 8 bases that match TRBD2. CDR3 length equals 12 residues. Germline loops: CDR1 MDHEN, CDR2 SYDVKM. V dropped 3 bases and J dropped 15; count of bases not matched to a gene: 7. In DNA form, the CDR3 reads TGTGCCAGCAGTTTTCGGAGCGGGAGAGTGTTCTTC. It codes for CASSFRSGRVFF.

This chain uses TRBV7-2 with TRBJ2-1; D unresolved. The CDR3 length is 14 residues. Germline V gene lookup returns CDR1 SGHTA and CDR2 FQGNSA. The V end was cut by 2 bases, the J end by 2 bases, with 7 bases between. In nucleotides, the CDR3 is TGTGCCAGCAGCTTAATAGGACCCTACAATGAGCAGTTCTTC. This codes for CASSLIGPYNEQFF.